This T cell receptor beta chain was sequenced for a study of vaccination and CD4 T cells after COVID-19. The wider study: Median time from second vaccine dose to sampling was approximately 69 days (14 to 241).

Between the trimmed V and J ends, which lost 6 bases and 1 base, there was a span of 12 bases. Germline CDR1 is ENHRY and CDR2 is SYGVKD. The CDR3 totals 14 residues. Treatment described: roughly 10-day PBMC culture with coronavirus spike peptide pools or control peptides (ViraFEST assay). Oncomine TCR Beta short-read sequencing was applied to DNA from cultured CD4+ T cells. TCRdb reanalysed the PCR reads using MiXCR and keeps one entry per CDR3 protein. Of about 15,000 distinct CDR3 sequences in the sample, almost 50% were seen once. As to this clonotype: What it recognizes is unknown.

The starting material was cultured CD4+ T cells from blood, obtained after SARS-CoV-2 vaccination. The rearrangement joins TRBV10-3 to TRBJ1-1, with D unclear. This clonotype originated in a human donor with COVID-19. CDR3 protein: CAIRQGLGNTEAFF. CDR3 DNA sequence: TGTGCCATCAGACAAGGGTTAGGGAACACTGAAGCTTTCTTT.